Listed here are 8 T cell receptor beta chains from one sample, sequenced in a study of molecular identifiers for immune sequencing clone quantification. MiXCR, run by TCRdb on the PCR reads, gives a single entry per CDR3 protein. Among tens of thousands of distinct CDR3 sequences listed, around 25% were seen once. The sample consisted of naive CD8+ T cells from blood, with Jurkat cell RNA spiked in. Specified subset: FACS-sorted CD8+CD4-CCR7+CD45RA+ naive T cells. Source of these receptors: a human donor in good health. Some libraries in this study had Jurkat cell RNA spiked in.

The rearrangement uses TRBV30 and TRBJ1-1; D remains ambiguous. V lost 5 bases to trimming and J lost 1 base, with 23 bases between them. The CDR3 spans 17 residues. Germline-derived CDR1 and CDR2 are GTSNPN and SVGIG (reference sequence). The CDR3 bases are TGTGCCTGGGCCTCCCACTCGCGGACCTATCGGAACACTGAAGCTTTCTTT. This encodes CAWASHSRTYRNTEAFF.

The rearrangement uses TRBV20-1 and TRBJ1-4, with D tentatively TRBD1 (6 bases). Germline CDR1 and CDR2: DFQATT and SNEGSKA (reference sequence). The CDR3 runs to 15 residues. With 1 base removed from V and 8 bases from J, the gap between germline ends came to 17 bases. CDR3: CSARAWNREGEKLFF. The DNA of the CDR3 is TGCAGTGCTAGAGCCTGGAACAGGGAAGGCGAAAAACTGTTTTTT.

In this sample, this clonotype turned up a few times. V gene TRBV24-1 combines with J gene TRBJ2-3; no clear D gene. V dropped 4 bases and J dropped 5 bases, with 9 bases sitting between them. This CDR3 contains 13 residues. Germline CDR1 is KGHDR and CDR2 is SFDVKD. CDR3 protein: CATSERGGDTQYF. The CDR3 region has the DNA TGTGCCACCAGTGAAAGAGGCGGAGATACGCAGTATTTT.

This clonotype was detected many times. The chain is built from TRBV4-1 and TRBJ2-6; no reliable D call. The CDR3 loop spans 19 amino acids. The germline gives CDR1 MGHRA, CDR2 YSYEKL. Deletions cut 0 bases from V and 0 bases from J, with 15 bases between. For the CDR3, the DNA is TGCGCCAGCAGCCAAGAAGGTTTCGGACCTCCCTCTGGGGCCAACGTCCTGACTTTC. Translation gives CASSQEGFGPPSGANVLTF.

Points on this clonotype: At one of its ends the junction is not consistent with the germline gene, which may arise from a read error. The chain couples TRBV7-9 to TRBJ2-2; unclear D gene. The CDR3 extends over 15 amino acids. Germline lookup yields CDR1 SEHNR and CDR2 FQNEAQ (reference sequence). The CDR3 loop is CVSSLEGWNTGELFF. The CDR3 nucleotides read TGTGTCAGCAGCTTAGAAGGATGGAACACCGGGGAGCTGTTTTTT.

The chain is built from TRBV29-1 and TRBJ2-2; tentatively, D is TRBD1 (6 bases). Trimming left V 4 bases short and J 0 bases short, with 18 bases between. The CDR3 totals 17 residues. Germline V gene sequence: CDR1 SQVTM, CDR2 ANQGSEA. CDR3 loop: CSVVGQGPSANTGELFF. DNA of the CDR3: TGCAGCGTTGTGGGTCAGGGGCCTTCCGCGAACACCGGGGAGCTGTTTTTT.

This clonotype was observed many times. CDR3 DNA sequence: TGTGCCAGCAGTTACTCGAATGGGTACAATGAGCAGTTCTTC. Its translation: CASSYSNGYNEQFF. The chain couples TRBV6-2 or TRBV6-3 to TRBJ2-1; no clear D. The CDR3 is made up of 14 amino acids. V lost 0 bases, J lost 4 bases, and 7 bases lay in between. Germline assignment: CDR1 MNHEY and CDR2 SVGEGT.

The V gene is TRBV15, the J gene TRBJ2-5; D may be TRBD1 (5 bases). The CDR3 is made up of 15 amino acids. The V gene lost 3 bases and the J gene lost 2 bases, with 13 bases spanning the gap. CDR1 and CDR2 from the germline V gene are LNHNV and YYDKDF (reference sequence). In nucleotides, the CDR3 is TGTGCCACCAGCAGGCTTGACAGCCTACAAGAGACCCAGTACTTC. Protein sequence: CATSRLDSLQETQYF.